The 20 T cell receptor beta chains listed next were all sequenced from one sample in a study of metastatic and nonmetastatic thyroid tumors. Thyroid surgery was performed in patients who had received no treatment beforehand. TCRdb reassembled clones from the PCR reads with MiXCR. The sample lists approximately 20,000 clones, around two fifths occurring once. The sample comprised tumor tissue. These receptor sequences come from a female donor with papillary thyroid cancer or a benign thyroid nodule (not recorded which). Some clones in this sample may be carry-over from other donors' samples.

Here the CDR3 DNA reads TGTGCCAGCAGTTTAGGGTGGGAAGCTTTCTTT. It specifies CASSLGWEAFF. The gene calls are TRBV28 and TRBJ1-1; D gene unclear. From germline, CDR1 is MDHEN and CDR2 SYDVKM. The CDR3 totals 11 residues. Trimming left V 2 bases short and J 8 bases short, with 6 bases between.

The V gene is TRBV11-1, the J gene TRBJ2-3; 12 bases align to TRBD2. Germline CDR1 reads SGHAT; CDR2 reads FQDESV (reference sequence). Trimming cost V 3 bases and J 0 bases; bases outside gene matches: 7. The CDR3 has 18 amino acids. The CDR3 nucleotides are TGTGCCAGCAGCTTCGGACTAGCGGGGTCCTTTAGCACAGATACGCAGTATTTT. This gives the protein CASSFGLAGSFSTDTQYF. Supplemented by reference TRBV11-1 and TRBJ2-3, the full variable domain reads EAEVAQSPRYKITEKSQAVAFWCDPISGHATLYWYRQILGQGPELLVQFQDESVVDDSQLPKDRFSAERLKGVDSTLKIQPAELGDSAMYLCASSFGLAGSFSTDTQYFGPGTRLTVL.

The chain recombines TRBV5-1 with TRBJ2-1, with 7 bases that match TRBD1. Germline CDR1 and CDR2: SGHRS and YFSETQ. V shed 3 bases, J shed 4 bases, and the junction held 1 base outside the gene matches. The CDR3 is 13 amino acids. CDR3 nucleotides: TGCGCCAGCAGCTGGACAGGTTACAATGAGCAGTTCTTC. Its translation is CASSWTGYNEQFF.

This clone was seen only a few times. The V and J genes are TRBV29-1 and TRBJ2-7, with a tentative D call TRBD2 (6 bases). Germline values: CDR1 SQVTM, CDR2 ANQGSEA. CDR3 length: 12 amino acids. Between the trimmed V and J ends, which lost 7 bases and 4 bases, there was a span of 14 bases. The CDR3 spells CSAGEGRYEQYF. CDR3 DNA sequence: TGCAGCGCCGGCGAGGGGAGGTACGAGCAGTACTTC.

This chain links TRBV6-1 with TRBJ1-3; 7 nucleotides agree with TRBD1. CDR1 is MNHNS, CDR2 SASEGT, per germline. Trimming took 6 bases from V and 0 from J; bases not matched to a gene: 8. The CDR3 runs 16 residues. Here the CDR3 reads CASRTQGVHSGNTIYF. As DNA, the CDR3 is TGTGCCAGCAGAACCCAGGGGGTGCACTCTGGAAACACCATATATTTT.

About this clone itself: This sample includes further DNA sequences coding for the same CDR3. V usage is TRBV28 and J usage is TRBJ2-2; 9 bases match TRBD1. Trimming cost V 3 bases and J 7 bases; bases outside gene matches: 9. The length of the CDR3 is 16 residues. CDR1 is MDHEN, CDR2 SYDVKM, per germline. CDR3: CASSFLGQGTDGELFF. The CDR3 bases are TGTGCCAGCAGTTTCCTCGGACAGGGGACGGACGGGGAGCTGTTTTTT.

The rearrangement joins TRBV10-3 to TRBJ1-4; no definite D call. The germline V and J ends were trimmed by 0 bases and 5 bases, with 10 bases remaining between them. Germline V CDR1 and CDR2: ENHRY, SYGVKD. This CDR3 spans 15 amino acids. The DNA of the CDR3 is TGTGCCATCAGTGAGTCGTCCAGTATGAATGAAAAACTGTTTTTT. The encoded protein is CAISESSSMNEKLFF.

This clone was seen a handful of times. The J gene is TRBJ1-6, the V gene TRBV6-1; D remains unclear. CDR1 is MNHNS and CDR2 is SASEGT in the germline V gene. CDR3 size: 13 residues. Trimming shortened V by 2 bases and J by 4 bases, and 3 bases separated the two germline ends. The CDR3: CASSEQYNSPLHF. The CDR3 DNA reads TGTGCCAGCAGTGAACAGTATAATTCACCCCTCCACTTT.

The chain combines TRBV7-3 with TRBJ2-1; maybe TRBD1 (6 bases). This CDR3 has 15 residues. Germline V gives CDR1 SGHTA, CDR2 FQGTGA. V lost 1 base and J lost 6, with 13 bases in between. This CDR3 reads CASSLIQGGGNEQFF. The CDR3 coding sequence is TGTGCCAGCAGCTTAATACAGGGCGGCGGCAATGAGCAGTTCTTC.

This sequence joins TRBV5-1 and TRBJ2-7, with D possibly TRBD1 on 7 matching bases. The CDR3 is 15 residues long. V lost 4 bases and J lost 1, with 15 bases in between. Germline CDR1 reads SGHRS; CDR2 reads YFSETQ. The chain's CDR3 is CASSGGTAISYEQYF. CDR3 nucleotide sequence: TGCGCCAGCAGCGGGGGGACAGCGATTTCCTACGAGCAGTACTTC. Complete variable domain (other parts from reference TRBV5-1 and TRBJ2-7): KAGVTQTPRYLIKTRGQQVTLSCSPISGHRSVSWYQQTPGQGLQFLFEYFSETQRNKGNFPGRFSGRQFSNSRSEMNVSTLELGDSALYLCASSGGTAISYEQYFGPGTRLTVT.

The chain links TRBV6-1 to TRBJ2-2; D is undetermined. CDR1 and CDR2 (germline): MNHNS, SASEGT. The ends were cut back, 4 bases at V and 6 bases at J, with 9 bases in the middle. CDR3 length: 13 amino acids. CDR3 amino acids: CASSGPWPGELFF. CDR3 in DNA: TGTGCCAGCAGTGGGCCTTGGCCCGGGGAGCTGTTTTTT.

This clone was seen ten or more times. This chain joins TRBV19 and TRBJ1-5, with D perhaps matching TRBD1 (6 bases). Trimming left V 9 bases short and J 1 base short, with 16 bases between. There are 15 residues in the CDR3. The germline V gene has CDR1 LNHDA and CDR2 SQIVND (reference sequence). This CDR3 reads CASDRAGGSNQPQHF. In DNA form, the CDR3 reads TGTGCCAGCGATCGGGCGGGGGGCAGCAATCAGCCCCAGCATTTT.

This chain links TRBV11-2 with TRBJ2-1; 7 positions match TRBD2. Germline V gene lookup returns CDR1 SGHAT and CDR2 FQNNGV. V lost 5 bases to trimming and J lost 7 bases; unmatched junction nucleotides: 11. The length of the CDR3 is 15 residues. This chain's CDR3 is CASSPVGGRGNEQFF. DNA for the CDR3: TGTGCCAGCAGCCCCGTAGGCGGGAGAGGTAATGAGCAGTTCTTC. Complete variable domain (other parts from reference TRBV11-2 and TRBJ2-1): EAGVAQSPRYKIIEKRQSVAFWCNPISGHATLYWYQQILGQGPKLLIQFQNNGVVDDSQLPKDRFSAERLKGVDSTLKIQPAKLEDSAVYLCASSPVGGRGNEQFFGPGTRLTVL.

The V call is TRBV7-2, the J call TRBJ2-5; TRBD1 might be the D (6 bases). V lost 3 bases, J lost 1 base, and 15 bases lay in between. Germline CDR1 SGHTA, CDR2 FQGNSA. The CDR3 loop spans 16 amino acids. The CDR3 DNA reads TGTGCCAGCAGCTTCATACCGGGACATCCCCAAGAGACCCAGTACTTC. This encodes CASSFIPGHPQETQYF.

This clone was seen more than once but under ten times. The chain couples TRBV20-1 to TRBJ1-4, with D tentatively TRBD1 (5 bases). Germline-derived CDR1 and CDR2 are DFQATT and SNEGSKA (reference sequence). This CDR3 region has 13 residues. V was shortened by 1 base and J by 7 bases, with 10 bases between the two germline ends. The CDR3 sequence: CSARGQGGEKLFF. In DNA form, the CDR3 reads TGCAGTGCTAGAGGGCAGGGAGGTGAAAAACTGTTTTTT.

A few counts support this clone. The V call is TRBV6-6, the J call TRBJ2-7; tentatively, D is TRBD2 (6 bases). The V gene lost 0 bases and the J gene lost 4 bases, with 13 bases spanning the gap. Germline CDR1 MNHNY, CDR2 SVGAGI (reference sequence). The CDR3 is 15 residues long. The CDR3 protein is CASSYSTGDPYEQYF. CDR3 DNA: TGTGCCAGCAGTTACTCGACGGGAGATCCTTACGAGCAGTACTTC.

This clone has only a few counts. The J gene is TRBJ1-6, the V gene TRBV30; D gene uncertain. V was trimmed by 0 bases and J by 7 bases, leaving 10 bases between them. This CDR3 is 14 amino acids long. The germline gives CDR1 GTSNPN, CDR2 SVGIG (reference sequence). Here the CDR3 reads CAWSVGRQNSPLHF. In nucleotides, the CDR3 is TGTGCCTGGAGTGTAGGCCGGCAAAATTCACCCCTCCACTTT.

This clone was found a few times. This sequence joins TRBV25-1 and TRBJ1-3, with a weak D call TRBD1 (6 bases). Germline CDR1 is MGHDK and CDR2 is SYGVNS. This CDR3 contains 13 residues. The V end was cut by 5 bases, the J end by 5 bases, with 10 bases between. CDR3 DNA: TGTGCCAGCAGTCCACGGGGGCGAAACACCATATATTTT. Translated, it gives CASSPRGRNTIYF.

The J gene is TRBJ2-3, the V gene TRBV11-1, with D possibly being TRBD1 or TRBD2 (6 bases each). This CDR3 is built from 18 residues. Per germline, CDR1 SGHAT and CDR2 FQDESV (reference sequence). V shed 1 base and J shed 0 bases, with 17 bases lying between them. The CDR3 nucleotides read TGTGCCAGCAGCTTAGGAGTGGGGGGCCAGCGGAGCACAGATACGCAGTATTTT. As protein: CASSLGVGGQRSTDTQYF.

V is TRBV6-2 or TRBV6-3 and J is TRBJ1-1; no reliable D call. CDR3 length: 16 amino acids. Trimming left V 1 base short and J 1 base short, with 13 bases between. The V gene's germline CDR1 is MNHEY and CDR2 SVGEGT. The CDR3 protein is CASSYYNGEQNTEAFF. CDR3 in DNA: TGTGCCAGCAGTTACTACAACGGGGAGCAGAACACTGAAGCTTTCTTT.